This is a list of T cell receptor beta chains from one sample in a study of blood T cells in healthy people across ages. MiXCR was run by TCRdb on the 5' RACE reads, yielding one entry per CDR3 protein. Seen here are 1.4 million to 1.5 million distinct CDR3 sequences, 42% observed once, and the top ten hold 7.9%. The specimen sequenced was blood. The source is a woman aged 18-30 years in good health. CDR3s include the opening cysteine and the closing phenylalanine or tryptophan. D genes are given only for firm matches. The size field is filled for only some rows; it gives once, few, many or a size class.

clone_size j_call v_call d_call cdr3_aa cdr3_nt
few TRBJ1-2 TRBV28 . CASSLWGGADYGYTF TGTGCCAGCAGTTTATGGGGGGGGGCCGACTATGGCTACACCTTC
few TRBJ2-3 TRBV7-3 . CASSRTGLGITDTQYF TGTGCCAGCAGCAGAACGGGACTTGGAATTACAGATACGCAGTATTTT
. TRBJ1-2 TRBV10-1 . CANSDESLYGYTF TGCGCCAACAGTGACGAGAGCCTCTATGGCTACACCTTC
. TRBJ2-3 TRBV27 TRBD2 CASSSLAGASSTDAQYF TGTGCCAGCAGTTCACTAGCGGGGGCCTCTAGCACAGATGCGCAGTATTTT
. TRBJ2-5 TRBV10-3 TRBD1 CAISEGTGEETQYF TGTGCCATCAGTGAAGGGACAGGGGAAGAGACCCAGTACTTC
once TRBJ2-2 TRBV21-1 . CASSRPSDRGMTSGRTGELFF TGTGCCAGCAGCAGACCGTCGGACAGAGGAATGACTAGCGGGAGGACCGGGGAGCTGTTTTTT
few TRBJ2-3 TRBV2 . CASRDLLSTDTQYF TGTGCCAGCAGGGACCTACTAAGCACAGATACGCAGTATTTT
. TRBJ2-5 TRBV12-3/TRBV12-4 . CASSFEKETQYF TGTGCCAGCAGTTTTGAGAAAGAGACCCAGTACTTC
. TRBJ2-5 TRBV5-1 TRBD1 CASSSKNDREQYF TGCGCCAGCAGCTCTAAAAACGACAGGGAGCAGTACTTC
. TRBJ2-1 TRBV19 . CASSIRDWRYEQFF TGTGCCAGTAGTATACGGGACTGGCGGTATGAGCAGTTCTTC
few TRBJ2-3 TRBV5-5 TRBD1 CASSLGTGLLVDTQYF TGTGCCAGCAGCCTGGGGACAGGACTACTAGTAGATACGCAGTATTTT
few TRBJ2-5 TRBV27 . CASRALYQETQYF TGTGCCAGCAGAGCTTTGTACCAAGAGACCCAGTACTTC
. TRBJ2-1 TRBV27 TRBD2 CASSLLGLEGQFF TGTGCCAGCAGTTTACTCGGACTAGAAGGGCAGTTCTTC
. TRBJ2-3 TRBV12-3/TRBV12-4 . CASSHLQGTQYF TGTGCCAGCAGTCACTTACAGGGTACGCAGTATTTT
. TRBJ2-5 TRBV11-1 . CASSGDHSKETQYF TGTGCCAGCAGCGGGGACCATAGCAAGGAGACCCAGTACTTC
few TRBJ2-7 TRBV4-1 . CASSQVKQGGYEQYF TGCGCCAGCAGCCAAGTGAAACAGGGCGGCTACGAGCAGTACTTC
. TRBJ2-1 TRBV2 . CASSSQGLANNEQFF TGTGCCAGCAGTTCCCAGGGATTGGCGAACAATGAGCAGTTCTTC
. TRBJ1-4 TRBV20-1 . CSPRGLGEKLFF TGCAGTCCCCGCGGGTTGGGCGAAAAACTGTTTTTT
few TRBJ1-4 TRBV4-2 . CASSQDVQTTNEKLFF TGTGCCAGCAGCCAAGATGTACAGACAACTAATGAAAAACTGTTTTTT
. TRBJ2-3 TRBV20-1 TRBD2 CSARDHGGGTDTQYF TGCAGTGCTAGAGATCACGGGGGGGGGACAGATACGCAGTATTTT
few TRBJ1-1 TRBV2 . CASSDQGTNTEAFF TGTGCCAGCAGTGACCAGGGGACGAACACTGAAGCTTTCTTT
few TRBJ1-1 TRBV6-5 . CASMGGLMNTEAFF TGTGCCAGCATGGGAGGGCTTATGAACACTGAAGCTTTCTTT
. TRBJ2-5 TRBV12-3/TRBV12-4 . CVTRPVTYNEQYF TGTGTCACGCGCCCGGTCACCTACAATGAGCAGTACTTC
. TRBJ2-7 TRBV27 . CASSLSRAPSDEQYF TGTGCCAGCAGTTTATCTCGAGCGCCCAGTGACGAGCAGTACTTC
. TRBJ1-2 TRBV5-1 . CASSLGRGLDYGYTF TGCGCCAGCAGCTTGGGGCGGGGGCTTGACTATGGCTACACCTTC
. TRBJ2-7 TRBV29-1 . CSVAESSGYEQYF TGCAGCGTTGCCGAGAGTTCCGGCTACGAGCAGTACTTC
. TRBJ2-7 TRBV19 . CASRTGSEQYF TGTGCCAGTAGAACAGGGTCCGAGCAGTACTTC
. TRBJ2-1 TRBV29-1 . CSVGSPRGQGRYNEQFF TGCAGCGTTGGATCTCCGCGGGGGCAGGGAAGGTACAATGAGCAGTTCTTC
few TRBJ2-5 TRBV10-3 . CAISESDFQETQYF TGTGCCATCAGTGAGTCGGACTTCCAAGAGACCCAGTACTTC
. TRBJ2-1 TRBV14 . CASSLGAGDPNEQFF TGTGCCAGCAGCCTGGGGGCGGGAGACCCCAATGAGCAGTTCTTC
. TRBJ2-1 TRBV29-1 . CSVEAYGIVPNGQFF TGCAGCGTTGAAGCTTACGGAATCGTTCCCAATGGGCAGTTCTTC
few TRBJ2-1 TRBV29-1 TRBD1 CSVERDRFYNEQFF TGCAGCGTTGAGAGGGACAGATTTTACAATGAGCAGTTCTTC
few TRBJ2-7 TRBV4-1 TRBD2 CASSQDSSGSFYEQYF TGCGCCAGCAGCCAAGACTCTAGCGGGAGCTTTTACGAGCAGTACTTC
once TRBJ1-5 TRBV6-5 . CASSYGPDLNQPQHF TGTGCCAGCAGTTACGGGCCGGACCTCAATCAGCCCCAGCATTTT
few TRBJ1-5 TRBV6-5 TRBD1 CASSWDRVQPQHF TGTGCCAGCAGCTGGGACAGGGTCCAGCCCCAGCATTTT
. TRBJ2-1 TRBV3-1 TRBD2 CASSQEGGGRFF TGTGCCAGCAGCCAAGAAGGCGGGGGAAGGTTCTTC
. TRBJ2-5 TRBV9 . CASSSAKETQYF TGTGCCAGCAGTTCTGCCAAGGAGACCCAGTACTTC
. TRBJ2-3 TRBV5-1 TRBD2 CASSWSGGLADTQYF TGCGCCAGCAGCTGGAGCGGGGGCCTGGCAGATACGCAGTATTTT
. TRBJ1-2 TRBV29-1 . CSVEDREMPYGYTF TGCAGCGTTGAAGATCGGGAGATGCCCTATGGCTACACCTTC
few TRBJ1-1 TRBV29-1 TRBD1 CSVRQGRDTEAFF TGCAGCGTCAGACAGGGGCGAGACACTGAAGCTTTCTTT
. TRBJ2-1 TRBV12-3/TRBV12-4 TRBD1 CASSPGTGGKNEQFF TGTGCCAGCAGTCCCGGGACAGGGGGGAAGAATGAGCAGTTCTTC
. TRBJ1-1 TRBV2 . CASQGLATEAFF TGTGCCAGCCAGGGCCTTGCCACTGAAGCTTTCTTT
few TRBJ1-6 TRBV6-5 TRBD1 CASSTRDRGMNSPLHF TGTGCCAGCAGTACCCGGGACAGGGGTATGAATTCACCCCTCCACTTT
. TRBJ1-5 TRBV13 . CASSQQKPGIGNQPQHF TGTGCCAGCAGCCAACAAAAGCCAGGAATAGGGAATCAGCCCCAGCATTTT
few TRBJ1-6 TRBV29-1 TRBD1 CRRQGSSSPLHF TGCAGGAGACAGGGGTCGAGTTCACCCCTCCACTTT
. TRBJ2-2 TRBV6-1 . CASSDYRTGELFF TGTGCCAGCAGTGACTACCGCACCGGGGAGCTGTTTTTT
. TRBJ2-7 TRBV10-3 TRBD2 CAISDSGGDLEQYF TGTGCCATCAGTGACTCGGGAGGGGACTTAGAGCAGTACTTC
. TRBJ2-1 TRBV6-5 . CASSWGVSRNEQFF TGTGCCAGCAGTTGGGGGGTCTCGCGCAATGAGCAGTTCTTC
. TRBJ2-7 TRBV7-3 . CASSPNGASGGTYEQYF TGTGCCAGCAGCCCGAACGGGGCTAGTGGGGGAACCTACGAGCAGTACTTC
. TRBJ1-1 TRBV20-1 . CSASRQGINTEAFF TGCAGTGCTAGTAGGCAGGGGATCAACACTGAAGCTTTCTTT
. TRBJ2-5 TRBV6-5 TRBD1 CASSYSTGGTQETQYF TGTGCCAGCAGTTACTCGACAGGGGGCACCCAAGAGACCCAGTACTTC
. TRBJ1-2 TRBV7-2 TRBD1 CARGNWDRGYYGYTF TGTGCCAGAGGGAACTGGGACAGGGGTTACTATGGCTACACCTTC
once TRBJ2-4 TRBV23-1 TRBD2 CASRGASGDYNEQYF TGCGCCAGCAGAGGGGCTAGCGGGGACTACAATGAGCAGTACTTC
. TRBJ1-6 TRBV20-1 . CSARPGQSSYNSPLHF TGCAGTGCTAGACCAGGACAGAGCTCCTATAATTCACCCCTCCACTTT
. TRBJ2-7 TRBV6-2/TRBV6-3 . CATRRRGNSYNEQYF TGTGCCACCCGGAGGAGGGGGAACTCCTACAATGAGCAGTACTTC